This T cell receptor (beta chain) appears in the sequencing data of a study of T cells in tumors after PD-1 blockade (dated by TCRdb to between 2018 and 2020). Study-level background: Patients were excluded if they had prior checkpoint blockade, use of systemic immunosuppressants, or recent radiotherapy or other anti-cancer therapy within 4 weeks. Treatment consisted of either cemiplimab 350 mg every 2 weeks or pembrolizumab 200 mg every 3 weeks. While on anti-PD-1 treatment, some of the patients also continued taking daily vismodegib 150 mg. Peripheral blood samples averaged about 110,000 TCR templates (range about 24,679-290,000) and roughly 35,000 unique clonotypes. Paired single-cell RNA and TCR sequencing was performed on site-matched tumors from BCC or SCC patients before and after anti-PD-1 therapy. To compare blood and tumor clonotypes, bulk TCR sequencing was performed on nine to eleven peripheral blood samples from about five patients. RECIST version 1.1 was the standard used to evaluate clinical response. Summary of the overall study and its limitations: Where the novel T cell clones came from was not identified, and possible sources could include lymphoid organs or rare unexpanded clones inside the tumor or in the tumor periphery. Roughly 41% of tumor TCR clonotypes were detected in blood, and some novel exhausted tumor clones were observed in pre-treatment blood, which was taken as suggesting peripheral recruitment.

The V and J ends are trimmed by 6 bases and 1 base, leaving 9 bases between them. CDR1 and CDR2, per the germline V gene, are WSHSY and SAAADI. Spanning cysteine to phenylalanine, the CDR3 consists of 13 amino acids. Only the CDR3 portion is preserved as DNA: 39 bases, with reading frame beginning at the first base. For bulk TCRbeta sequencing, genomic DNA was extracted from tumor biopsies or peripheral blood, and input amounts ranged from roughly 550 ng to 6,004 ng. All patients had histologically proven advanced or metastatic basal or squamous cell carcinoma and were poor candidates for surgical resection. The basal cell carcinoma cohort comprised about eleven patients, of whom several had bulk tumor TCR sequencing. Deep TCRbeta sequencing was performed with the immunoSEQ platform. Under the source paper's analysis protocol: Only productive rearrangements were exported from the immunoSEQ Analyzer for downstream analysis. Bulk TCRbeta clonotypes were assigned T cell phenotypes by matching to single-cell RNA+TCR-seq clones sharing the same TCRbeta sequence. Using bulk TCR sequencing data, clone enrichment in tumor was calculated by dividing a clone's tumor frequency by the same clone's PBMC frequency. GLIPH was used to group TCRs into specificity groups, clusters of distinct TCRs likely recognizing common antigens via shared CDR3 motifs. The source is immuneACCESS, and TCRdb retained only in-frame sequences with V and J called. Part of the clones is not carried over; for the studies checked, unresolved V genes explain less than half of this, and the remainder is unexplained. V, J and clone size derive from that table, while D and trimming were established from the DNA sequence. In this sample the table shows a few thousand clones, approximately 78% of which occur a single time. The ten biggest clones cover 40% to 60% of the sample.

Worth noting for this clone: No cognate antigen has been identified for it. No per-base quality is available; no much larger clone lies one base away.

Sequenced here: PBMCs, sampled after anti-PD-1 therapy. This sequence originates from a human donor with advanced basal cell or squamous cell carcinoma (not recorded which). This chain is built from TRBV10-2 and TRBJ1-1; the best D guess is TRBD1, with 5 bases matching. The DNA sequence is as follows: TGCGCCAGCAGCAGGGACGGGAACACTGAAGCTTTCTTT. It specifies CASSRDGNTEAFF.